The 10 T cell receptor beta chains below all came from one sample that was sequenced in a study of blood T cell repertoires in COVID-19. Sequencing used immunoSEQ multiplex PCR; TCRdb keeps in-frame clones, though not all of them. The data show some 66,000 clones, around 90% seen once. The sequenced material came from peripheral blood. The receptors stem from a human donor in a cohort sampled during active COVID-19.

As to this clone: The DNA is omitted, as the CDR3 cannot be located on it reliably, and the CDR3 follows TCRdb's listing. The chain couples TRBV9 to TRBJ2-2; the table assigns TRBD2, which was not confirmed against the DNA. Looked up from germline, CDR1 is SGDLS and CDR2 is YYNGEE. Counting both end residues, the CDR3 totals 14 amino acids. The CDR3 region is CASSVGQGSGEQFF.

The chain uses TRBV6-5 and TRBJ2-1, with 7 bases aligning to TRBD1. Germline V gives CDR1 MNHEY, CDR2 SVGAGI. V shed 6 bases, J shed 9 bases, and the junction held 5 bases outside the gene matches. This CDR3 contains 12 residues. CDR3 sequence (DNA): TGTGCCAGCAGGCTGGCAGGGGGTGAGCAGTTCTTC. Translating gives CASRLAGGEQFF.

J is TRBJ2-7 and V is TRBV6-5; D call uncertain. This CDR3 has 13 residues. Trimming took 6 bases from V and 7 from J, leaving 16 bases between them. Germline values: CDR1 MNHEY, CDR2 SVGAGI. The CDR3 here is CASRAPATGEQYF. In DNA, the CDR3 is TGTGCCAGCAGGGCTCCGGCGACTGGTGAGCAGTACTTC.

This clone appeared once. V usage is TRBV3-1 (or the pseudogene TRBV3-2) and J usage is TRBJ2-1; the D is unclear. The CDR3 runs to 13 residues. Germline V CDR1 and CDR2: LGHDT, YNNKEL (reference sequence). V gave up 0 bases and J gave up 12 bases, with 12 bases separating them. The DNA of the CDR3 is TGTGCCAGCAGCCAAGATCGGTCCGGCGGGCAGTTCTTC. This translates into CASSQDRSGGQFF.

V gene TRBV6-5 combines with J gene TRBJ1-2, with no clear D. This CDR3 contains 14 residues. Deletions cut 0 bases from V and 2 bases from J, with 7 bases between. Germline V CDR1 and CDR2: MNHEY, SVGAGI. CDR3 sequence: CASSYSRQNYGYTF. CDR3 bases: TGTGCCAGCAGTTACTCGAGGCAGAACTATGGCTACACCTTC.

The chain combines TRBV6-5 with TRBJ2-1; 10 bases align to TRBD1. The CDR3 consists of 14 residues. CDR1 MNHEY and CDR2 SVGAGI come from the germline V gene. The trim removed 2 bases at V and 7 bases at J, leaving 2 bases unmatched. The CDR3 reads CASSYGDRGNEQFF. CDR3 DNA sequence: TGTGCCAGCAGTTACGGGGACAGGGGAAATGAGCAGTTCTTC.

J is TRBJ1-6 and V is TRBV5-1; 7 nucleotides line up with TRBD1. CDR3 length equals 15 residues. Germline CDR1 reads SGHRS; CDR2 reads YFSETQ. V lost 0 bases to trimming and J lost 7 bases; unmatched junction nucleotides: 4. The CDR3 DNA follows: TGCGCCAGCAGCTTGGGTACAGGGGACAATTCACCCCTCCACTTT. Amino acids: CASSLGTGDNSPLHF.

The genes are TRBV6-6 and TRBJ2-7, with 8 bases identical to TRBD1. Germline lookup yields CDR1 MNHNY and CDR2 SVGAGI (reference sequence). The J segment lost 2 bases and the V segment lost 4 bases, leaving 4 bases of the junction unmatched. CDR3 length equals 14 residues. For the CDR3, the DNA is TGTGCCAGCAGTTTCGGACAGGGCACCTACGAGCAGTACTTC. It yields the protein CASSFGQGTYEQYF.

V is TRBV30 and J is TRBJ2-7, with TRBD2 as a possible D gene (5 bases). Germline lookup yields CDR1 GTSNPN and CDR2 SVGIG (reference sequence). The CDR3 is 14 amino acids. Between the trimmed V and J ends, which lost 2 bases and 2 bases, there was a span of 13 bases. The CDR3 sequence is CAWSTALRAYEQYF. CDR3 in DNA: TGTGCCTGGAGTACAGCCCTGCGGGCCTACGAGCAGTACTTC.

CDR3 amino acids: CASSYSSRSSGNTIYF. The CDR3 DNA follows: TGTGCCAGCAGTTACTCGAGTCGGAGCTCTGGAAACACCATATATTTT. V usage is TRBV6-6 and J usage is TRBJ1-3, with D unresolved. CDR3 length: 16 amino acids. Trimming shortened V by 0 bases and J by 0 bases, and 9 bases separated the two germline ends. Germline CDR1 is MNHNY and CDR2 is SVGAGI (reference sequence).